Listed below are T cell receptor beta chains from one sample, sequenced in a study of identifying expanded T cells in peripheral blood. Measured with immunoSEQ multiplex PCR; TCRdb has only the in-frame clones, and not every one. The sample gives about 85,000 clones, 70% to 90% of which show up once; about 20% is in the top ten. The sequenced material came from blood. The receptor set was obtained from a person aged 18 to 70 in good health. The CDR3 runs from the conserved cysteine through the conserved F or W. The D gene is left open where the match is weak. Clone size is shown for a subset of rows, as once, few, many or a class of expanded clone.

d_call,clone_size,j_call,v_call,cdr3_aa,cdr3_nt
TRBD1,.,TRBJ1-2,TRBV29-1,CSVEDRGHSNYGYTF,TGCAGCGTTGAAGACAGGGGGCATTCTAACTATGGCTACACCTTC
TRBD1,.,TRBJ1-4,TRBV27,CASSFSAGTAAREKLFF,TGTGCCAGCAGTTTCTCGGCAGGGACAGCGGCGAGGGAAAAACTGTTTTTT
.,.,TRBJ2-2,TRBV19,CASSIRHSNTGELFF,TGTGCCAGTAGTATTCGGCATTCGAACACCGGGGAGCTGTTTTTT
.,.,TRBJ2-1,TRBV29-1,CSVYLDNEQFF,TGCAGCGTTTACCTTGATAATGAGCAGTTCTTC
TRBD1,.,TRBJ1-5,TRBV2,CASRKETGGNQPQHF,TGTGCCAGCAGGAAAGAGACAGGGGGCAATCAGCCCCAGCATTTT
TRBD1,.,TRBJ2-7,TRBV11-2,CASSLEGGWTYEQYF,TGTGCCAGCAGCTTAGAAGGGGGCTGGACCTACGAGCAGTACTTC
TRBD1,.,TRBJ2-7,TRBV10-2,CASSDRDRGSYEQYF,TGCGCCAGCAGTGACCGGGACAGGGGTTCCTACGAGCAGTACTTC
.,few,TRBJ1-1,TRBV30,CAWIRSAMNTEAFF,TGTGCCTGGATACGGTCAGCCATGAACACTGAAGCTTTCTTT
TRBD2,.,TRBJ2-3,TRBV4-3,CASSQASTSYIQPDTQYF,TGCGCCAGCAGCCAAGCCTCGACTAGCTACATCCAACCAGATACGCAGTATTTT
.,.,TRBJ1-2,TRBV7-6,CATRLTGFNYGYTF,TGTGCCACCAGATTAACAGGGTTTAACTATGGCTACACCTTC
.,.,TRBJ1-1,TRBV7-9,CASSRDRNTEAFF,TGTGCCAGCAGCAGGGACCGGAACACTGAAGCTTTCTTT
TRBD2,.,TRBJ2-3,TRBV28,CASSPPAGGLSTDTQYF,TGTGCCAGCAGCCCTCCCGCGGGGGGGCTCAGCACAGATACGCAGTATTTT
TRBD1,.,TRBJ1-5,TRBV4-2,CASSHPGQGLNQPQHF,TGTGCCAGCAGCCATCCTGGACAGGGCCTCAATCAGCCCCAGCATTTT
.,.,TRBJ2-7,TRBV2,CASSVPETGLSSYEQYF,TGTGCCAGCAGTGTGCCCGAGACAGGACTAAGCTCCTACGAGCAGTACTTC
TRBD1,.,TRBJ1-4,TRBV28,CASSRGTDGKLFF,TGTGCCAGCAGCCGGGGGACAGATGGGAAACTGTTTTTT
.,once,TRBJ2-7,TRBV28,CASSFLPGTYEQYF,TGTGCCAGCAGTTTCTTACCGGGGACCTACGAGCAGTACTTC
.,.,TRBJ2-7,TRBV7-9,CASSDPKDRYYEQYF,TGTGCCAGCAGTGATCCGAAGGACAGATACTACGAGCAGTACTTC